This T cell receptor (beta chain) was identified in a study of shared T cell receptors in the human thymus. The CDR3 loop spans 12 amino acids. Germline assignment: CDR1 SGHKS and CDR2 YYEKEE (reference sequence). Sequencing was performed with immunoSEQ multiplex PCR; in TCRdb, only in-frame clones are kept and a portion is missing. The table shows around 730,000 clones, with approximately 85% occurring only once. Comment on this clone: A junction boundary mismatches the germline segment, possibly from a read error.

The same data also contributed to another study, on human thymus T cells. That investigation notes: Donors were healthy Finnish babies undergoing corrective operations for congenital heart defects. Resections that were taken during corrective heart surgery supplied the thymus tissue. Unrelated individuals reportedly shared highly overlapping thymic TCR repertoires.

The J gene is TRBJ2-7, the V gene TRBV5-5; the D gene is possibly TRBD1 (5 bases). The receptor was derived from a girl under three years old with a congenital heart defect. Sequencing was carried out using thymocytes. The CDR3 DNA is TGTGCCAGCAGCTTGGAGGGGTGGTCGCCGCGCTTC. This gives the protein CASSLEGWSPRF.